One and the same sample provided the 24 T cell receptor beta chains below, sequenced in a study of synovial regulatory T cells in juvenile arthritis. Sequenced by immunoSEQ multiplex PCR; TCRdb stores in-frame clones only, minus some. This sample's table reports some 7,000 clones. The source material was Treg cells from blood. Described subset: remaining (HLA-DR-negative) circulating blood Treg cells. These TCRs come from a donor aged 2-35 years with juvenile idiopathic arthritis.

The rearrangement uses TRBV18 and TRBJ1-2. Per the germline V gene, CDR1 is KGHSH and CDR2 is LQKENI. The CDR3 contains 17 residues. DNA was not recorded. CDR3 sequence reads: CASSPSPPGATTYGYTF.

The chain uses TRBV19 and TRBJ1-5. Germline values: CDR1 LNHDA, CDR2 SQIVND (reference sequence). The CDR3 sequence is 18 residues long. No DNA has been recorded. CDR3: CASSSGHVEGRSNQPQHF.

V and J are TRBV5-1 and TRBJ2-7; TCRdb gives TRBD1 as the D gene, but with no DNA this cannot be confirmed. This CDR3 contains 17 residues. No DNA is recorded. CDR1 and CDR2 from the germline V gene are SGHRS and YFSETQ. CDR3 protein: CASSLAEFRRTPDEQYF. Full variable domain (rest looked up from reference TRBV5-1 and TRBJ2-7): KAGVTQTPRYLIKTRGQQVTLSCSPISGHRSVSWYQQTPGQGLQFLFEYFSETQRNKGNFPGRFSGRQFSNSRSEMNVSTLELGDSALYLCASSLAEFRRTPDEQYFGPGTRLTVT.

This CDR3 reads CASSLYGNTIYF. The chain recombines TRBV5-1 with TRBJ1-3. The CDR3 covers 12 residues. No DNA has been recorded. In germline, CDR1 is SGHRS, CDR2 YFSETQ.

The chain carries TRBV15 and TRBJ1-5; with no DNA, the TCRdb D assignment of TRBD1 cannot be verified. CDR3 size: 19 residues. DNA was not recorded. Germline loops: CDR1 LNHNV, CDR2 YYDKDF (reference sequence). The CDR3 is CATSSLGQGKKDRNQPQHF.

The CDR3 sequence: CATRGLAGFAEQFF. The chain links TRBV27 to TRBJ2-1; TCRdb indicates TRBD2, and absent DNA this call remains unverified. Per the germline V gene, CDR1 is MNHEY and CDR2 is SMNVEV (reference sequence). There are 14 residues in the CDR3. No DNA is recorded.

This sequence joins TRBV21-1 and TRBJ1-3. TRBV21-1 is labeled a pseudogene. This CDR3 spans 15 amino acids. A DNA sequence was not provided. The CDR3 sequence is CASSKRRRSGNTIYF.

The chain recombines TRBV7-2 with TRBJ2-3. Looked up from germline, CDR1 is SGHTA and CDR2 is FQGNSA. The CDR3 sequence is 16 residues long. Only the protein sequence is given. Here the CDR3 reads CASSLVGSATTDTQYF.

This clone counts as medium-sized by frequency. The CDR3 loop is CASSLSSALREQYF. The rearrangement links TRBV28 to TRBJ2-7; TCRdb returns TRBD2, unconfirmable since there is no DNA. Germline V gene sequence: CDR1 MDHEN, CDR2 SYDVKM. The CDR3 has 14 amino acids. The nucleotide record is missing. Variable domain in full (rest from reference TRBV28 and TRBJ2-7): DVKVTQSSRYLVKRTGEKVFLECVQDMDHENMFWYRQDPGLGLRLIYFSYDVKMKEKGDIPEGYSVSREKKERFSLILESASTNQTSMYLCASSLSSALREQYFGPGTRLTVT.

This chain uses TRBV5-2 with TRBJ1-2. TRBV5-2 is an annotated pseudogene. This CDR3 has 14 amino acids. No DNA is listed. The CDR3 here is CASKCVRKTYGYTF.

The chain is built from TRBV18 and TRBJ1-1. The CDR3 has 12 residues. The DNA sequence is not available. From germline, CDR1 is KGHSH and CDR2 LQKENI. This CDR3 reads CASSLTGTEAFF.

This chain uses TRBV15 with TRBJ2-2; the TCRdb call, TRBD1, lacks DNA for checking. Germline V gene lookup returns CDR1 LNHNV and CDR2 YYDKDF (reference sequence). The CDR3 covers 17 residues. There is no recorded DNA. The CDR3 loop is CATSRDIRQGDTGELFF.

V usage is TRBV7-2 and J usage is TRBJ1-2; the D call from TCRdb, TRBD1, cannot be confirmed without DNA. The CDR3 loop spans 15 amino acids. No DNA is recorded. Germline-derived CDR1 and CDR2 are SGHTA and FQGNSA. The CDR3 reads CASRLQGALRYGYTF.

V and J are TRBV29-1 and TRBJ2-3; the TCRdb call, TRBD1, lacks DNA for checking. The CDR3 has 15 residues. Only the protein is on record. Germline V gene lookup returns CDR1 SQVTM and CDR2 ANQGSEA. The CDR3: CSVAAADRSADTQYF.

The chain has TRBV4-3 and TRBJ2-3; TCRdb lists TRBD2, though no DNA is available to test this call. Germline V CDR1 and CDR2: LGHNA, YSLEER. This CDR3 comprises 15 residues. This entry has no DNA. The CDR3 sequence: CASSQGVSGTDTQYF.

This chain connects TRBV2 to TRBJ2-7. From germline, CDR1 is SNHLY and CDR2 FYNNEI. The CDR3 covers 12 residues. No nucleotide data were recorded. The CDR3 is CASIQGRYEQYF. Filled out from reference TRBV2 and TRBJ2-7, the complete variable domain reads EPEVTQTPSHQVTQMGQEVILRCVPISNHLYFYWYRQILGQKVEFLVSFYNNEISEKSEIFDDQFSVERPDGSNFTLKIRSTKLEDSAMYFCASIQGRYEQYFGPGTRLTVT.

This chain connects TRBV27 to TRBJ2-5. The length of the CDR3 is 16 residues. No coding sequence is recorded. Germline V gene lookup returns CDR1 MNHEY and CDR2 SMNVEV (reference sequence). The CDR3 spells CASSQPGRIKLETQYF.

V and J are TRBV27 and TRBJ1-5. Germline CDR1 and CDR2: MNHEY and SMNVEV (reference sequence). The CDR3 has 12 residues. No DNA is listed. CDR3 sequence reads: CATGRGPQPQHF.

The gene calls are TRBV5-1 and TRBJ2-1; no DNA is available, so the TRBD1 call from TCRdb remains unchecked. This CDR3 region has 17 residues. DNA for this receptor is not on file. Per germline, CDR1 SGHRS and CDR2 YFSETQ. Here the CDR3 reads CASSLTPGQGRGNEQFF.

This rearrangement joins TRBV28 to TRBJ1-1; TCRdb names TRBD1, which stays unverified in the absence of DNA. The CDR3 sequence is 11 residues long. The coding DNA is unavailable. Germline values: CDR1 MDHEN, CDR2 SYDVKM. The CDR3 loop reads CASSRGAKAFF.

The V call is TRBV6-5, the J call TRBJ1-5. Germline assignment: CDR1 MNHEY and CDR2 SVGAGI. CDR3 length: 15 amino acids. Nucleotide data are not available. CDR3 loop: CASSYSGFSNQPQHF.

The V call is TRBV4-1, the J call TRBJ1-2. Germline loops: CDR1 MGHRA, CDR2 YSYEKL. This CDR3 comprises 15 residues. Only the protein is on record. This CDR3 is CASSQVDGTNYGYTF.

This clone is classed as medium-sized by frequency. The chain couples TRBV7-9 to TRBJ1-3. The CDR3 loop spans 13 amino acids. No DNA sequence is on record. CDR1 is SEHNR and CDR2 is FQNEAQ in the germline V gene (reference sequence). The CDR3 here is CASSYYSGNTIYF.

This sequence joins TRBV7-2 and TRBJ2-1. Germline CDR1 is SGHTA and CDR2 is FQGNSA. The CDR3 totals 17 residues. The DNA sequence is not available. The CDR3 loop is CASSPGWGRKNYNEQFF.